This T cell receptor (beta chain) was sequenced during a study of T cell responses to AZD1222 COVID-19 vaccine. Clones were read by immunoSEQ multiplex PCR, and TCRdb kept only the in-frame ones, dropping some. The sample includes approximately 160,000 clones, about 91% seen only once; the top ten take roughly 2%. Overall study results and limits: No repertoire was sampled before or during the peak T cell response, only after it. A reported finding is that nearly half of spike-specific TCRs target unmutated variant regions. Possibly, clonal diversity was underestimated; donors were largely white British and included more females. Only 5 or 6 individuals given AZD1222 were seropositive at baseline.

Looked up from germline, CDR1 is SGHTA and CDR2 is FQGTGA. The V segment lost 1 base and the J segment 3 bases; nucleotides outside the gene matches: 11. The CDR3 length is 19 residues. About this clone: Its antigen remains unknown.

The V and J genes are TRBV7-3 and TRBJ2-2, with 10 nucleotides matching TRBD2. The TCR was taken from an adult in good health. Here the sequenced sample was peripheral blood, taken on day 0 of AZD1222 vaccination. Written as DNA, the CDR3 is TGTGCCAGCAGCTTAAAACTAGCTAGCGGGAGAGTGGACACCGGGGAGCTGTTTTTT. Protein product: CASSLKLASGRVDTGELFF.